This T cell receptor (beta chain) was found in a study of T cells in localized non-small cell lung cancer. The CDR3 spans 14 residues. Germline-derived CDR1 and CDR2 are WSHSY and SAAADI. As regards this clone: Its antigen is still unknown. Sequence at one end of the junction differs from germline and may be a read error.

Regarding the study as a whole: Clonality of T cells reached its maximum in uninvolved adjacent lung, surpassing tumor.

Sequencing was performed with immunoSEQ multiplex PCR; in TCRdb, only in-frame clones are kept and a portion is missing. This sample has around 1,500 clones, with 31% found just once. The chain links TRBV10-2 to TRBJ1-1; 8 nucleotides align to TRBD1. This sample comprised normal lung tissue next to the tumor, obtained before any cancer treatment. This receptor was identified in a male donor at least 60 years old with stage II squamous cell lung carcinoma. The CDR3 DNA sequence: TGCACCAGCAGTGCTGGACAGGGTTTTACTGAAGCTTTCTTT. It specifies CTSSAGQGFTEAFF.